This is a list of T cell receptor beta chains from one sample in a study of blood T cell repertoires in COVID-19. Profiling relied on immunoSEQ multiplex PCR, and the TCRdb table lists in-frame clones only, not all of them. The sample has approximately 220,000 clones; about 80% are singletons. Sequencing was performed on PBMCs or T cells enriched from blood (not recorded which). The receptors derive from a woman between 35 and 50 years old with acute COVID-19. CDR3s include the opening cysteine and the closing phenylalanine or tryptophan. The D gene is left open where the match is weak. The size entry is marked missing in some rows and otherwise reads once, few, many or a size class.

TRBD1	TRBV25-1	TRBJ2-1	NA	CASSAGTGGAVNEQFF	TGTGCCAGCAGTGCGGGAACAGGGGGCGCCGTTAATGAGCAGTTCTTC
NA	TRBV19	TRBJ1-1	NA	CASSMGSPVAAFF	TGTGCCAGTAGTATGGGCAGCCCAGTGGCCGCTTTCTTT
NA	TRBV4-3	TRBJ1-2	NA	CASSLLGVEAGDLRVYGYTF	TGCGCCAGCAGCCTCCTTGGGGTGGAGGCAGGGGACCTCCGGGTTTATGGCTACACCTTC
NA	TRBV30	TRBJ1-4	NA	CAWSPRGTTNEKLFF	TGTGCCTGGAGTCCTCGGGGGACAACTAATGAAAAACTGTTTTTT
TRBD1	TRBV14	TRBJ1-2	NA	CASSQDLIRTGDGYTF	TGTGCCAGCAGCCAAGATTTAATTCGGACAGGGGATGGCTACACCTTC
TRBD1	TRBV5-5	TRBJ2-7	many	CASSLVWTGDEQYF	TGTGCCAGCAGCTTGGTATGGACAGGGGATGAGCAGTACTTC
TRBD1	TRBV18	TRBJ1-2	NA	CASSPRVLGQHNYGYTF	TGTGCCAGCTCACCTAGAGTCCTGGGACAGCACAACTATGGCTACACCTTC
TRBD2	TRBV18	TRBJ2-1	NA	CASSPAELAGLSAPFF	TGTGCCAGCTCACCCGCCGAACTAGCGGGCCTTTCCGCTCCCTTCTTC
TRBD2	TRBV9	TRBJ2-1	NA	CASSIRLAGYNEQFF	TGTGCCAGCAGCATCCGACTAGCGGGTTACAATGAGCAGTTCTTC
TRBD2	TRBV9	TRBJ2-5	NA	CASSVDPLAGQETQYF	TGTGCCAGCAGCGTAGACCCTCTAGCGGGACAAGAGACCCAGTACTTC